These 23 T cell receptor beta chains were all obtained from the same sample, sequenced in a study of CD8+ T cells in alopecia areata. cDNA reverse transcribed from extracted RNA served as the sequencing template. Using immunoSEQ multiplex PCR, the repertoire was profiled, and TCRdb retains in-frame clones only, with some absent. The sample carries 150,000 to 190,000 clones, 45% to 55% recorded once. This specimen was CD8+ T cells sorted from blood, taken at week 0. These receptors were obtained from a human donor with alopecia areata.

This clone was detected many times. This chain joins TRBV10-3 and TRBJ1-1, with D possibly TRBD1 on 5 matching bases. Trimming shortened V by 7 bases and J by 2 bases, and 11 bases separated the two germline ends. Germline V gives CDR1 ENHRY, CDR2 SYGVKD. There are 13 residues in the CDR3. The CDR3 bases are TGTGCCATCATGGACGGGACCAACACTGAAGCTTTCTTT. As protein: CAIMDGTNTEAFF.

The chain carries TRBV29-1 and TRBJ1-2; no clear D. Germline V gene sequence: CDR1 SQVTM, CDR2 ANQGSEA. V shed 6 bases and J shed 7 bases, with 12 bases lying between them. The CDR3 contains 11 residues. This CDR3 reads CSVLKGGGYTF. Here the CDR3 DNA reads TGCAGCGTCCTAAAAGGAGGTGGCTACACCTTC.

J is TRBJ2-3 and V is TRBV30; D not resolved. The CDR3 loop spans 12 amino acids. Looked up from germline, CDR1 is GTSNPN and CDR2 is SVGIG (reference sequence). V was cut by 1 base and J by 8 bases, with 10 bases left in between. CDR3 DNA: TGTGCCTGGAGTGAAGGAGTGGGTACGCAGTATTTT. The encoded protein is CAWSEGVGTQYF. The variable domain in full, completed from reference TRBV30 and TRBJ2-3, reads SQTIHQWPATLVQPVGSPLSLECTVEGTSNPNLYWYRQAAGRGLQLLFYSVGIGQISSEVPQNLSASRPQDRQFILSSKKLLLSDSGFYLCAWSEGVGTQYFGPGTRLTVL.

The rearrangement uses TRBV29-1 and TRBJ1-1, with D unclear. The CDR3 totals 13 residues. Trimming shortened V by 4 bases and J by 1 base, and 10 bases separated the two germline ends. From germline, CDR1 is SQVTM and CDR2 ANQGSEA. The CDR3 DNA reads TGCAGCGTTGTTTCTATAGAGAACACTGAAGCTTTCTTT. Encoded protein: CSVVSIENTEAFF.

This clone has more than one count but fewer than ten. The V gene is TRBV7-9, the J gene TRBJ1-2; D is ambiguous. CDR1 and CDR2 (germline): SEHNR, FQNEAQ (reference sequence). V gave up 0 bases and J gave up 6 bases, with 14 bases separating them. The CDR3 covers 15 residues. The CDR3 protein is CASSLASAGRDGYTF. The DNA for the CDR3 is TGTGCCAGCAGCTTAGCGTCGGCGGGAAGAGATGGCTACACCTTC.

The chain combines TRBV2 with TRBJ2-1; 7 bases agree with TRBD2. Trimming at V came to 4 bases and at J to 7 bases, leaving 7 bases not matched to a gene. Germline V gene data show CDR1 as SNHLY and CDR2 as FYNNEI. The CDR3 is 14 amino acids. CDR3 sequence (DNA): TGTGCCAGCAGTGCACGGGGGGAATTAAATGAGCAGTTCTTC. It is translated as CASSARGELNEQFF. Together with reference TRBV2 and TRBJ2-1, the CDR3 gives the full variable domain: EPEVTQTPSHQVTQMGQEVILRCVPISNHLYFYWYRQILGQKVEFLVSFYNNEISEKSEIFDDQFSVERPDGSNFTLKIRSTKLEDSAMYFCASSARGELNEQFFGPGTRLTVL.

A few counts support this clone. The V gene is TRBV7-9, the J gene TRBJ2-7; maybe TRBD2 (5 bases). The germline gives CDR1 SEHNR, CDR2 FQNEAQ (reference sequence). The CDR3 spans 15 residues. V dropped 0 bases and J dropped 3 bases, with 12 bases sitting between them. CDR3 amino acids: CASSLAGGGNYEQYF. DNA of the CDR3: TGTGCCAGCAGCTTAGCTGGCGGAGGAAACTACGAGCAGTACTTC.

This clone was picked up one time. CDR3 nucleotide sequence: TGTGCCAGCAGTCAGACGGAAAGAGTCTACGAGCAGTACTTC. Amino acid sequence: CASSQTERVYEQYF. The rearrangement links TRBV27 to TRBJ2-7; the D is unclear. Trimming pared 5 bases from V and 3 bases from J, leaving 14 bases between. CDR1 MNHEY and CDR2 SMNVEV come from the germline V gene (reference sequence). The length of the CDR3 is 14 residues.

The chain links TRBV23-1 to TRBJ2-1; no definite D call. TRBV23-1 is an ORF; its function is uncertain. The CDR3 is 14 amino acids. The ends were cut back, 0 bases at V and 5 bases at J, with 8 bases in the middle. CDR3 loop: CASSQSTTHNEQFF. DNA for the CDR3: TGCGCCAGCAGTCAATCAACCACACACAATGAGCAGTTCTTC.

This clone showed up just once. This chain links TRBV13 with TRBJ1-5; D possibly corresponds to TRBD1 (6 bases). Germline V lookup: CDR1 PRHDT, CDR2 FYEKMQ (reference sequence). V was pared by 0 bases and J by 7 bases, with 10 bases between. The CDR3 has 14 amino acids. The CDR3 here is CASSLGRGKQPQHF. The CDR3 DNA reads TGTGCCAGCAGCTTAGGGAGGGGGAAGCAGCCCCAGCATTTT.

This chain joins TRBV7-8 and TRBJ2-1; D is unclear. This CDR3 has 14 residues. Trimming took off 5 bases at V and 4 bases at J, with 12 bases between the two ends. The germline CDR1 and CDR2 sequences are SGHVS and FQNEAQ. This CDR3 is CASSLSSVYNEQFF. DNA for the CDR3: TGTGCCAGCAGCCTAAGCTCGGTGTACAATGAGCAGTTCTTC.

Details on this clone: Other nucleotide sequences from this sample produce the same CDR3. The DNA of the CDR3 is TGTGCCAGTAGTATTACAGCTTACAATGAGCAGTTCTTC. It specifies CASSITAYNEQFF. This sequence joins TRBV19 and TRBJ2-1; D is unresolved. V gave up 3 bases and J gave up 4 bases, with 7 bases separating them. Per the germline V gene, CDR1 is LNHDA and CDR2 is SQIVND (reference sequence). This CDR3 spans 13 amino acids.

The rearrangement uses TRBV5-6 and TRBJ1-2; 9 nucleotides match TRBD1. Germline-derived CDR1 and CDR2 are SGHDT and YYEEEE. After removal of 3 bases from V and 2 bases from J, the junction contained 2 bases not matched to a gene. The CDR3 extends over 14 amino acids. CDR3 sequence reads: CASSSGTGNYGYTF. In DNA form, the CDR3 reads TGTGCCAGCAGCTCCGGGACAGGGAACTATGGCTACACCTTC.

The CDR3 DNA sequence: TGTGCCAGCACGCCGGCTAGGGCATATGGCTACACCTTC. This codes for CASTPARAYGYTF. The chain has TRBV11-2 and TRBJ1-2; no clear D. V shed 7 bases and J shed 5 bases, with 14 bases lying between them. This CDR3 is 13 amino acids long. CDR1 is SGHAT, CDR2 FQNNGV, per germline.

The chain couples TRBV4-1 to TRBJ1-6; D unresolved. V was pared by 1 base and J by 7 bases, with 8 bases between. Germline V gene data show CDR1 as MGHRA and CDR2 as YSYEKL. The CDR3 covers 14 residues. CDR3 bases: TGCGCCAGCAGCCAAGGACTGGTGAATTCACCCCTCCACTTT. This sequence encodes CASSQGLVNSPLHF.

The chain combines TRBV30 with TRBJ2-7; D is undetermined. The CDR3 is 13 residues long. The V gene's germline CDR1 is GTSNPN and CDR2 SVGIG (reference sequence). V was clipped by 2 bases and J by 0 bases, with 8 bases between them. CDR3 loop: CAWSLTDSYEQYF. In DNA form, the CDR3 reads TGTGCCTGGAGTCTGACGGACTCCTACGAGCAGTACTTC.

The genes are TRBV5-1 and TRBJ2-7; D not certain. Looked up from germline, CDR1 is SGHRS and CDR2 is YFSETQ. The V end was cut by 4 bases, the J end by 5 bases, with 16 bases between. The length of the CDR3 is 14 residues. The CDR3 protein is CASSASGTWNEQYF. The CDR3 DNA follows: TGCGCCAGCAGCGCCTCCGGTACTTGGAACGAGCAGTACTTC.

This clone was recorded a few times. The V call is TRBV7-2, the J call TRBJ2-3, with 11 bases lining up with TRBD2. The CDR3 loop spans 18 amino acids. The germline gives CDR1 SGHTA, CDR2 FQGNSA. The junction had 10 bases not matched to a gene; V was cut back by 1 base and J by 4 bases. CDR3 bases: TGTGCCAGCAGCTTAGACTTCATAGCGGGGGGGCCTCCAGATACGCAGTATTTT. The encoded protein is CASSLDFIAGGPPDTQYF.

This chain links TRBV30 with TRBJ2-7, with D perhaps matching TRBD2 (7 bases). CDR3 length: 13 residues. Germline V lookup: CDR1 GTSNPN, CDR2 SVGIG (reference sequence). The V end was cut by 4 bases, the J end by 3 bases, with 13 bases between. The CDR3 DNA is TGTGCCTGGAATTCGGGGGGCGGCTACGAGCAGTACTTC. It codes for CAWNSGGGYEQYF.

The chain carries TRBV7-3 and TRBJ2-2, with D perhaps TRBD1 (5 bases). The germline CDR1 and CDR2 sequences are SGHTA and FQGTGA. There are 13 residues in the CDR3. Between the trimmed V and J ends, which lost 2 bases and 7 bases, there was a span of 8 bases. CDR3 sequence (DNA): TGTGCCAGCAGCTTACAGGGCGGCGGGGAGCTGTTTTTT. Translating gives CASSLQGGGELFF.

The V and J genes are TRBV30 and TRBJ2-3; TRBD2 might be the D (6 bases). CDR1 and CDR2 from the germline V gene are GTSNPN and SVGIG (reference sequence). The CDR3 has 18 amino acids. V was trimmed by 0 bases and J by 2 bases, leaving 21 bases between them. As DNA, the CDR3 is TGTGCCTGGAGTGTATACGGTCGGGGCGGGGTCCACACAGATACGCAGTATTTT. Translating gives CAWSVYGRGGVHTDTQYF.

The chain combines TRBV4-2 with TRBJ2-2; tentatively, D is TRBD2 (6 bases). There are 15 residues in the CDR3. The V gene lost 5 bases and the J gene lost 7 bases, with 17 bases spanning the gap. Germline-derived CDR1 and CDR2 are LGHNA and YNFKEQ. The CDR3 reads CASSLMGGISGELFF. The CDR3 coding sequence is TGTGCCAGCAGCTTAATGGGGGGAATCAGCGGGGAGCTGTTTTTT.

The DNA of the CDR3 is TGTGCCAGCGGACCGACATTTCCTGAAGCTTTCTTT. Protein sequence: CASGPTFPEAFF. The chain has TRBV7-2 and TRBJ1-1, with unresolved D. Germline V gene data show CDR1 as SGHTA and CDR2 as FQGNSA. The CDR3 totals 12 residues. Trimming cost V 8 bases and J 6 bases, with 13 bases left between them.